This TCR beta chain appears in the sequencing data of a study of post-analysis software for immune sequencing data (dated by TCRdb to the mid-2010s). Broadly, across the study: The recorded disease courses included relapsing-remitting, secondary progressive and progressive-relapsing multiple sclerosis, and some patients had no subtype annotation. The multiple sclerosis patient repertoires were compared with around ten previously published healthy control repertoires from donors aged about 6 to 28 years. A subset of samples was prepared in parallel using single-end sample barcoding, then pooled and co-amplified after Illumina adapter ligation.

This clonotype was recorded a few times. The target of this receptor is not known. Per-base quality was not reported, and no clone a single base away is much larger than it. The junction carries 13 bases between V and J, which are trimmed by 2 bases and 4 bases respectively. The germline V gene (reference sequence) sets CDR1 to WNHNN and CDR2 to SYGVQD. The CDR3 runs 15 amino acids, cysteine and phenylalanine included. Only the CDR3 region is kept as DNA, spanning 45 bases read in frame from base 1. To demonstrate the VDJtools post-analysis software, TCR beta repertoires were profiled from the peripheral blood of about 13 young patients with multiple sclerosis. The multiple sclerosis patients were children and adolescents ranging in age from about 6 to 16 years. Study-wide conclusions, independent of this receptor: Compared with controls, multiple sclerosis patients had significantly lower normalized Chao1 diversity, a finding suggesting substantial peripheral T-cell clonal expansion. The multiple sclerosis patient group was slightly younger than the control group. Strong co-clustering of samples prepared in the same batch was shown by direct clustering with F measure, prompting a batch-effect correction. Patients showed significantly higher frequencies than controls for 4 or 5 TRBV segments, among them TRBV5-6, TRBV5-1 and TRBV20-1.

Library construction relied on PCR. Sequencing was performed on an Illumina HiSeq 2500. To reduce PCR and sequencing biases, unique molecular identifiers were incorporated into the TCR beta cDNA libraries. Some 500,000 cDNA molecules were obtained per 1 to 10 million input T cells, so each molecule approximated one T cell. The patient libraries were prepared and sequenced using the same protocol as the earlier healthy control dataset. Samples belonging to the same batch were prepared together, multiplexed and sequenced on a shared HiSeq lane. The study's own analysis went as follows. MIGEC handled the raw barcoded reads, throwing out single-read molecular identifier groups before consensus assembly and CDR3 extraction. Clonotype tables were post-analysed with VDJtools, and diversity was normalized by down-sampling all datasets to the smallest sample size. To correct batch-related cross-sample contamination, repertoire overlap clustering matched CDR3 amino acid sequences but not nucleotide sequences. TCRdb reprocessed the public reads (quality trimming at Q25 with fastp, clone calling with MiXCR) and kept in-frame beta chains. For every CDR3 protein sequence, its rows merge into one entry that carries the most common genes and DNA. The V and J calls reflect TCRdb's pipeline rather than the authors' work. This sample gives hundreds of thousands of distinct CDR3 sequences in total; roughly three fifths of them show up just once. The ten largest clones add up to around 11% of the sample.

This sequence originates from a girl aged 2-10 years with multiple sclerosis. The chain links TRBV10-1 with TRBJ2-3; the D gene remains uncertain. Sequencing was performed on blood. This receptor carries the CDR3 CASSEGLFQADTQYF. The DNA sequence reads TGCGCCAGCAGTGAGGGTTTATTTCAAGCAGATACGCAGTATTTT.